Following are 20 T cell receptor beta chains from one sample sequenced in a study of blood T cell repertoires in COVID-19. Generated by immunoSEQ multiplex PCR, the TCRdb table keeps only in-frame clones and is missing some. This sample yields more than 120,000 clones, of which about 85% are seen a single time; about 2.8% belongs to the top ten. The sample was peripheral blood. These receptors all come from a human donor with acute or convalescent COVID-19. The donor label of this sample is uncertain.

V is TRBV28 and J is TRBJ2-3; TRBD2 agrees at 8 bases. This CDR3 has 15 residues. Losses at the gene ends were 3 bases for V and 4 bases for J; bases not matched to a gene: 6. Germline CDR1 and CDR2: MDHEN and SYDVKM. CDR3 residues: CASSLRGRNADTQYF. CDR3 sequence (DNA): TGTGCCAGCAGTTTGCGCGGGAGGAACGCAGATACGCAGTATTTT.

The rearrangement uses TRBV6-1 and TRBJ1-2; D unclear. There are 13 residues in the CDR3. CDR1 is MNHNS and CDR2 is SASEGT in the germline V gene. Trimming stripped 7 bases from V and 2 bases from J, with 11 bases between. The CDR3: CASIKHTNYGYTF. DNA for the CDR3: TGTGCCAGCATTAAGCATACGAACTATGGCTACACCTTC.

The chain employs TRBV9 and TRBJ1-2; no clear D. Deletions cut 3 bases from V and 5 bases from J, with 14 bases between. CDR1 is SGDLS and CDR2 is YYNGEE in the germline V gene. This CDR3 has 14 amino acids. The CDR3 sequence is CASSGLLGEYGYTF. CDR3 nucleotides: TGTGCCAGCAGCGGACTATTGGGAGAGTATGGCTACACCTTC. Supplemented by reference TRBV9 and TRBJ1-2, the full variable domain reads DSGVTQTPKHLITATGQRVTLRCSPRSGDLSVYWYQQSLDQGLQFLIQYYNGEERAKGNILERFSAQQFPDLHSELNLSSLELGDSALYFCASSGLLGEYGYTFGSGTRLTVV.

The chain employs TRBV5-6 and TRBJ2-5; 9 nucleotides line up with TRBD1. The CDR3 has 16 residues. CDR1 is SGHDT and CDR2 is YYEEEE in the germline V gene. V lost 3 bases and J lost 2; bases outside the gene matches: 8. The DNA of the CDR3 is TGTGCCAGCAGCTCTTTGGGACAGGGAACTCAAGAGACCCAGTACTTC. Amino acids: CASSSLGQGTQETQYF.

CDR3 sequence (DNA): TGTGCCAGCAGTGATGGAGTCGGGGGCACAGATACGCAGTATTTT. Its protein is CASSDGVGGTDTQYF. The genes are TRBV2 and TRBJ2-3; D perhaps matches TRBD2 (5 bases). CDR3 length equals 15 residues. Germline values: CDR1 SNHLY, CDR2 FYNNEI. V lost 3 bases to trimming and J lost 1 base, with 11 bases between them.

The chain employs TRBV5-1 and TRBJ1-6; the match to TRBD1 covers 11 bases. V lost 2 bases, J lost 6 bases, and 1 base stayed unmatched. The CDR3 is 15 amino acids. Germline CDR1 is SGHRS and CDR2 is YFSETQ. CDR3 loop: CASSFGTGGNSPLHF. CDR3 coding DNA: TGCGCCAGCAGCTTTGGGACAGGGGGTAATTCACCCCTCCACTTT.

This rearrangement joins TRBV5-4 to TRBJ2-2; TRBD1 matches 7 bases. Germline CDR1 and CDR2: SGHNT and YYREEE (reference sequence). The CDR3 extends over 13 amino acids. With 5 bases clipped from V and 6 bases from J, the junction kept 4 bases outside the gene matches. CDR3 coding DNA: TGTGCCAGCAGAGACAGGGTAGCCGGGGAGCTGTTTTTT. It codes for CASRDRVAGELFF.

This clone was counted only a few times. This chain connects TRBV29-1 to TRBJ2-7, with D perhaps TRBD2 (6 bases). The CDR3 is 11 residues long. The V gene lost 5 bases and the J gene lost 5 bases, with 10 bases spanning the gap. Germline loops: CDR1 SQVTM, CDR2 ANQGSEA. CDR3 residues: CSVQEGHEQYF. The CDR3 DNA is TGCAGCGTTCAGGAGGGACACGAGCAGTACTTC.

The CDR3 nucleotides are TGTGCCAGCAGCGTGACAGGGGTGAACACCGGGGAGCTGTTTTTT. Its protein is CASSVTGVNTGELFF. The chain carries TRBV9 and TRBJ2-2; 8 bases align to TRBD1. Per the germline V gene, CDR1 is SGDLS and CDR2 is YYNGEE. There are 15 residues in the CDR3. V lost 2 bases and J lost 1; bases outside the gene matches: 1.

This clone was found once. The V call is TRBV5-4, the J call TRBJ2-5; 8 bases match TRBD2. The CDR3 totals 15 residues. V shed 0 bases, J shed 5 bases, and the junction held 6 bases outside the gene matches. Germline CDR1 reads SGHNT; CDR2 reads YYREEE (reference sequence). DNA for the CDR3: TGTGCCAGCAGCTTGGGGTCCGGGGGGGTCGAGACCCAGTACTTC. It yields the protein CASSLGSGGVETQYF.

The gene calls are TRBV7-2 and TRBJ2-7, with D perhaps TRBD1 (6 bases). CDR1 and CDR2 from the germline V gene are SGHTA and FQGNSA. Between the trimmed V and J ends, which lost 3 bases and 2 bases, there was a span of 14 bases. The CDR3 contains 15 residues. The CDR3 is CASSLDSQTTYEQYF. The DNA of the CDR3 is TGTGCCAGCAGCTTGGACAGCCAAACCACCTACGAGCAGTACTTC.

Here the CDR3 reads CASSIHRDRVQDSYNEQFF. The DNA of the CDR3 is TGTGCCAGCAGCATCCACCGGGACAGGGTTCAGGATTCCTACAATGAGCAGTTCTTC. The J gene is TRBJ2-1, the V gene TRBV21-1; the table's D call, TRBD1, was not checked against the DNA. TRBV21-1 is listed as a pseudogene. CDR3 size: 19 residues.

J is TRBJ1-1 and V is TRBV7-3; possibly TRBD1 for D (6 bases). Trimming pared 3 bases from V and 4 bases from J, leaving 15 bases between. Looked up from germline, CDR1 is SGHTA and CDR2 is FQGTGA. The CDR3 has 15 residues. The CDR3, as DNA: TGTGCCAGCAGCTTGACACCTAAAGGGGGCACTGAAGCTTTCTTT. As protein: CASSLTPKGGTEAFF.

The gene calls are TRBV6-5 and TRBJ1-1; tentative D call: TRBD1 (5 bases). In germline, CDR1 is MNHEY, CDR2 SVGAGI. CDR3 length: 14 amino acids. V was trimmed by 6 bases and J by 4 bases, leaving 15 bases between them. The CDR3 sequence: CASRAGTRGTEAFF. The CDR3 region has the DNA TGTGCCAGCAGGGCGGGGACTCGTGGCACTGAAGCTTTCTTT.

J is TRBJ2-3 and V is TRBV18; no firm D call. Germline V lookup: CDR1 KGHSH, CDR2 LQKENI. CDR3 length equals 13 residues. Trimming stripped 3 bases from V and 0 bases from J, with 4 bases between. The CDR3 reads CASSPSSTDTQYF. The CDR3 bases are TGTGCCAGCTCACCCTCTAGCACAGATACGCAGTATTTT.

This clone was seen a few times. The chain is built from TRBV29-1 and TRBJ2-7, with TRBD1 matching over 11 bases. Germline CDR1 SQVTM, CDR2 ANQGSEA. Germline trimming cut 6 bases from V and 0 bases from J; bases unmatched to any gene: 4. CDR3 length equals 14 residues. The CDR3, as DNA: TGCAGCGTAGCCGGGACAGGGGGCTCCTACGAGCAGTACTTC. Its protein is CSVAGTGGSYEQYF.

The CDR3 nucleotides are TGCGCCAGCAGCTTGTCGGGACAGGGGTGGTCGGAGCAGTACTTC. Its protein product is CASSLSGQGWSEQYF. The rearrangement joins TRBV5-1 to TRBJ2-7; 10 bases are a match to TRBD1. With V trimmed by 1 base and J by 7 bases, 8 bases remained unmatched. The CDR3 consists of 15 residues. Germline CDR1 and CDR2: SGHRS and YFSETQ.

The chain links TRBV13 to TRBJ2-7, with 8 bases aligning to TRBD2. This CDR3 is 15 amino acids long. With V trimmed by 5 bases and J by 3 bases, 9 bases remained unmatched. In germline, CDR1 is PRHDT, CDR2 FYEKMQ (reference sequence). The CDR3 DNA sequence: TGTGCCAGCAGCCTAACCGGGGGGGGCCACTACGAGCAGTACTTC. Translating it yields CASSLTGGGHYEQYF.

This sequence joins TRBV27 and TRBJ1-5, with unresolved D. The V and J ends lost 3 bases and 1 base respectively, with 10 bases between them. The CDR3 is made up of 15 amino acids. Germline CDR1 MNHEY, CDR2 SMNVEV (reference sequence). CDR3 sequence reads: CASSLWSGSNQPQHF. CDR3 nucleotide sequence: TGTGCCAGCAGTTTGTGGTCGGGAAGCAATCAGCCCCAGCATTTT.

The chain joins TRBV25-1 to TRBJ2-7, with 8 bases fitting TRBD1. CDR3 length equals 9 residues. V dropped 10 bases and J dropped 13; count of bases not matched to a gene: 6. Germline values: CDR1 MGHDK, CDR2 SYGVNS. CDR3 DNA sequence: TGTGCCACTAGGGACAGGTTATACGTC. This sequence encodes CATRDRLYV.